The next 2 T cell receptor beta chains were all read from a single sample in a study of blood T cell repertoires in COVID-19. Produced via immunoSEQ multiplex PCR; TCRdb's table is partial and in-frame only. The data show roughly 54,000 clones, 91% seen once. Sequenced sample: peripheral blood. Receptors were obtained from a woman aged 55-70 years with active or convalescent COVID-19.

The gene calls are TRBV20-1 and TRBJ2-5, with TRBD2 matching over 7 bases. CDR1 is DFQATT and CDR2 is SNEGSKA in the germline V gene (reference sequence). V shed 3 bases and J 6 bases; nucleotides not matched to a gene: 13. This CDR3 has 15 residues. The CDR3: CSASGLAEKGKTQYF. CDR3 in DNA: TGCAGTGCTAGTGGTCTAGCGGAAAAGGGGAAGACCCAGTACTTC.

The chain couples TRBV7-3 to TRBJ1-1; D perhaps matches TRBD1 (5 bases). Germline V gene sequence: CDR1 SGHTA, CDR2 FQGTGA. The CDR3 loop spans 14 amino acids. The V end was cut by 5 bases, the J end by 0 bases, with 10 bases between. The CDR3 DNA sequence: TGTGCCAGCAGCCCCGGGACTGTGAACACTGAAGCTTTCTTT. It yields the protein CASSPGTVNTEAFF.